Following are 10 T cell receptor beta chains from one sample sequenced in a study of blood T cell repertoires in COVID-19. Profiled with immunoSEQ multiplex PCR; TCRdb holds only in-frame clones, not every one. The data show about 69,000 clones, with roughly 79% seen just once and over 45% held by the top ten. The specimen was peripheral blood. These receptors were obtained from a human donor in a cohort sampled during active COVID-19.

The sample holds one count of this clone. This rearrangement joins TRBV11-3 to TRBJ1-6, with TRBD1 as a possible D gene (6 bases). The V end was cut by 5 bases, the J end by 6 bases, with 8 bases between. The CDR3 contains 13 residues. Germline loops: CDR1 SGHNT, CDR2 YENEEA. The CDR3 nucleotides read TGTGCCAGCAGCCCGGACAGTAATTCACCCCTCCACTTT. Residues: CASSPDSNSPLHF.

The rearrangement uses TRBV19 and TRBJ2-2; D unclear. Trimming left V 5 bases short and J 4 bases short, with 11 bases between. The CDR3 has 14 amino acids. Germline-derived CDR1 and CDR2 are LNHDA and SQIVND (reference sequence). The CDR3 DNA sequence: TGTGCCAGTAGTCAAAACGACATCACCGGGGAGCTGTTTTTT. Protein: CASSQNDITGELFF.

The chain carries TRBV10-1 and TRBJ2-6; maybe TRBD2 (6 bases). Germline V CDR1 and CDR2: WNHNN, SYGVQD (reference sequence). Trimming cost V 7 bases and J 0 bases, with 13 bases left between them. CDR3 size: 16 residues. CDR3 nucleotide sequence: TGCGCCAGCAATTCGGGAGTCAGCTCTGGGGCCAACGTCCTGACTTTC. Amino acids: CASNSGVSSGANVLTF.

The chain uses TRBV28 and TRBJ2-7; possible D gene TRBD1, 5 bases. The CDR3 covers 14 residues. The V end was cut by 6 bases, the J end by 6 bases, with 18 bases between. Germline assignment: CDR1 MDHEN and CDR2 SYDVKM. CDR3 amino acids: CASSNHLQGSEQYF. The CDR3 DNA reads TGTGCCAGCAGCAACCACCTCCAGGGTAGCGAGCAGTACTTC.

This chain uses TRBV6-5 with TRBJ1-2, with a possible D match to TRBD1 (5 bases). This CDR3 is 13 amino acids long. CDR1 MNHEY and CDR2 SVGAGI come from the germline V gene. Deletions cut 2 bases from V and 6 bases from J, with 10 bases between. In DNA form, the CDR3 reads TGTGCCAGCAGTTACCCGGGCAGGGATGGCTACACCTTC. Protein product: CASSYPGRDGYTF.

This rearrangement joins TRBV27 to TRBJ1-2; D gene uncertain. Germline loops: CDR1 MNHEY, CDR2 SMNVEV (reference sequence). V lost 7 bases and J lost 5, with 8 bases in between. The CDR3 has 11 amino acids. The CDR3 DNA is TGTGCCAGCAAATCCGGGTATGGCTACACCTTC. It codes for CASKSGYGYTF.

The chain couples TRBV4-2 to TRBJ2-2; 13 positions agree with TRBD2. The junction had 0 bases not matched to a gene; V was cut back by 3 bases and J by 5 bases. The CDR3 runs to 15 residues. Looked up from germline, CDR1 is LGHNA and CDR2 is YNFKEQ. The CDR3 nucleotides are TGTGCCAGCAGCCAGGGACTAGCGGGAACCGGGGAGCTGTTTTTT. Protein: CASSQGLAGTGELFF.

J is TRBJ2-1 and V is TRBV5-1, with 16 bases identical to TRBD2. There are 15 residues in the CDR3. The germline V gene encodes CDR1 SGHRS and CDR2 YFSETQ. V lost 5 bases, J lost 8 bases, and 4 bases stayed unmatched. The CDR3 DNA sequence: TGCGCCAGCAGGGGGACTAGCGGGAGGGCCGATGAGCAGTTCTTC. Translating it yields CASRGTSGRADEQFF.

The chain is built from TRBV5-6 and TRBJ1-2; 7 bases align to TRBD1. Germline loops: CDR1 SGHDT, CDR2 YYEEEE. Trimming cost V 3 bases and J 4 bases; bases outside gene matches: 6. This CDR3 spans 14 amino acids. The DNA of the CDR3 is TGTGCCAGCAGCTCTCGGACAGGTAGCTATGGCTACACCTTC. Its protein product is CASSSRTGSYGYTF.

This clone was observed a few times. The J gene is TRBJ2-4, the V gene TRBV21-1; TRBD1, the table's D call, was not compared with the DNA. TRBV21-1 is a listed pseudogene. CDR3 length: 17 amino acids. CDR3 nucleotide sequence: TGTGCCAGCAGCAAACCCCCTAACAGGGAGGCCAAAAACATTCAGTACTTC. This translates into CASSKPPNREAKNIQYF.